The 11 T cell receptor beta chains in this list originate from one sample, sequenced in a study of neurological immune-mediated disorders (dated by TCRdb to the late 2010s). Library preparation used 5' RACE. Sequencing was performed on an Illumina HiSeq 2500. TCRdb cleaned the public reads at Q25 with fastp, built clones with MiXCR and kept in-frame beta chains. Every CDR3 protein is listed once, alongside the most common genes and DNA of its rows. A total of 50,000 to 70,000 distinct CDR3 sequences appear in this sample, 3% to 3.5% of them only once. The ten largest clones take up about 4% of the sample. The specimen sequenced was PBMCs. The receptors were sampled from a man aged 40-50 years with multiple sclerosis.

This clonotype was seen at least ten times. The rearrangement uses TRBV5-1 and TRBJ2-2, with 9 bases aligning to TRBD2. The CDR3 contains 16 residues. V lost 3 bases and J lost 6; bases outside the gene matches: 9. The germline V gene has CDR1 SGHRS and CDR2 YFSETQ. The CDR3 reads CASSSLAGATAGELFF. CDR3 DNA: TGCGCCAGCAGCTCCTTAGCGGGGGCCACGGCCGGGGAGCTGTTTTTT.

This clonotype was seen many times. V gene TRBV5-1 combines with J gene TRBJ2-1, with D possibly TRBD1 on 6 matching bases. V lost 0 bases and J lost 0, with 10 bases in between. The CDR3 covers 16 residues. The germline CDR1 and CDR2 sequences are SGHRS and YFSETQ. CDR3 sequence: CASSLVGGYSYNEQFF. CDR3 nucleotide sequence: TGCGCCAGCAGCTTGGTAGGGGGTTACTCCTACAATGAGCAGTTCTTC.

This clonotype showed up many times. The V call is TRBV2, the J call TRBJ2-7; D is unclear. This CDR3 region has 13 residues. In germline, CDR1 is SNHLY, CDR2 FYNNEI. Trimming cost V 8 bases and J 2 bases, with 13 bases left between them. The CDR3 DNA sequence: TGTGCCAGCGATAAGGGCCCGACCTACGAGCAGTACTTC. Its protein product is CASDKGPTYEQYF.

This clonotype has at least ten counts. The chain uses TRBV5-1 and TRBJ1-2; D remains unclear. CDR1 and CDR2 from the germline V gene are SGHRS and YFSETQ. This CDR3 contains 14 residues. The V gene lost 2 bases and the J gene lost 3 bases, with 11 bases spanning the gap. The CDR3 coding sequence is TGCGCCAGCAGCTTCGGGTCGGAGGACTATGGCTACACCTTC. Encoded protein: CASSFGSEDYGYTF.

This clonotype has ten or more counts. The V gene is TRBV7-2, the J gene TRBJ2-7; perhaps TRBD2 as D (5 bases). The germline CDR1 and CDR2 sequences are SGHTA and FQGNSA. The CDR3 contains 15 residues. V was trimmed by 0 bases and J by 0 bases, leaving 9 bases between them. The DNA for the CDR3 is TGTGCCAGCAGCTTAGCGGCTGGGAGCTCCTACGAGCAGTACTTC. Amino acids: CASSLAAGSSYEQYF.

This clonotype came up a few times. Here the CDR3 reads CASSDWDRGGGGYTF. Written as DNA, the CDR3 is TGTGCCAGCAGCGACTGGGACAGGGGAGGTGGAGGCTACACCTTC. The chain couples TRBV12-3 or TRBV12-4 to TRBJ1-2; 10 nucleotides match TRBD1. This CDR3 is built from 15 residues. The J segment lost 8 bases and the V segment lost 6 bases, leaving 12 bases of the junction unmatched.

This clonotype came up many times. The rearrangement links TRBV7-9 to TRBJ1-2; D gene uncertain. Germline CDR1 reads SEHNR; CDR2 reads FQNEAQ (reference sequence). With 5 bases removed from V and 4 bases from J, the gap between germline ends came to 11 bases. The CDR3 loop spans 13 amino acids. DNA of the CDR3: TGTGCCAGCAGCCGGATGGCGGGCTATGGCTACACCTTC. It encodes CASSRMAGYGYTF.

This chain uses TRBV12-3 or TRBV12-4 with TRBJ2-1; no definite D call. The V and J ends lost 3 bases and 1 base respectively, with 10 bases between them. This CDR3 region has 15 residues. CDR3 protein: CASSFQRKSYNEQFF. The CDR3 nucleotides read TGTGCCAGCAGTTTCCAGCGCAAGTCCTACAATGAGCAGTTCTTC.

This clonotype was picked up many times. The chain joins TRBV20-1 to TRBJ2-2, with 8 bases lining up with TRBD2. CDR1 and CDR2 from the germline V gene are DFQATT and SNEGSKA (reference sequence). The CDR3 loop spans 14 amino acids. V was pared by 4 bases and J by 1 base, with 2 bases of the junction left unmatched. The CDR3: CSATSGGNTGELFF. CDR3 nucleotides: TGCAGTGCTACAAGCGGGGGGAACACCGGGGAGCTGTTTTTT.

Many counts were recorded for this clonotype. This chain uses TRBV12-3 or TRBV12-4 with TRBJ2-2, with 8 bases lining up with TRBD1. With V trimmed by 3 bases and J by 1 base, 1 base remained unmatched. This CDR3 contains 15 residues. CDR3 DNA sequence: TGTGCCAGCAGTTTTGGACAGGGGAACACCGGGGAGCTGTTTTTT. Protein: CASSFGQGNTGELFF.

This clonotype was seen repeatedly, ten times or more. The chain links TRBV12-3 or TRBV12-4 to TRBJ1-2; 8 nucleotides agree with TRBD1. V was pared by 8 bases and J by 7 bases, with 9 bases of the junction left unmatched. The CDR3 spans 13 residues. The CDR3 reads CASGTGQLFGYTF. The CDR3 DNA reads as TGTGCCAGCGGGACAGGACAACTATTTGGCTACACCTTC.